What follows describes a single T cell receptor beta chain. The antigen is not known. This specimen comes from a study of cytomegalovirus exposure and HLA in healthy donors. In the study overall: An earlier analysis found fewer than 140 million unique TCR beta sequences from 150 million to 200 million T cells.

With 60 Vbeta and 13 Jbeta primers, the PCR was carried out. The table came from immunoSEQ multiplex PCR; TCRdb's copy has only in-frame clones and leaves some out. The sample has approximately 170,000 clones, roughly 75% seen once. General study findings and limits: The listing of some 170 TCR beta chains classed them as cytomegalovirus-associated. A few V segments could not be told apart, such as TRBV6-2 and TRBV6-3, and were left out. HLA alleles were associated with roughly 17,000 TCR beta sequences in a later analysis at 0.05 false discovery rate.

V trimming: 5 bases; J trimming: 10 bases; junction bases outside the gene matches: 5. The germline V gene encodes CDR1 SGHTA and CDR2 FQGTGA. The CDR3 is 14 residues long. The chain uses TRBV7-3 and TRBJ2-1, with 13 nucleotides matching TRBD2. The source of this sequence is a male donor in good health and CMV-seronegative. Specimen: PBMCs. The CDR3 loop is CASSPGTSGTEQFF. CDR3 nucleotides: TGTGCCAGCAGCCCTGGGACTAGCGGGACCGAGCAGTTCTTC.